This TCR beta chain was obtained from a study of Graves' ophthalmopathy and Graves' hyperthyroidism. This clonotype has only a few counts. Its specificity is not known. Researchers took RNA transcripts and amplified TCR beta CDR3 regions from them. Following a first-round RT-PCR that used HTBI primers, a second-round multiplex PCR was carried out. TCRdb redid the calling of the multiplex PCR reads with MiXCR, one entry per CDR3 protein. This sample carries about 700,000 distinct CDR3 sequences, 40% of them seen once, and the ten largest clones take less than 55%. Study results and limitations: Sensitivity of 87.88% and specificity of about 84% were achieved when a 13-signature model separated ophthalmopathy from stable hyperthyroidism.

V gave up 4 bases and J gave up 8 bases, with 9 bases separating them. Germline CDR1 MDHEN, CDR2 SYDVKM. This CDR3 spans 11 amino acids. Moderately to severely active ophthalmopathy under 3 months, CAS at least 3, NOSPECS at least 4. Other autoimmune diseases, uncontrolled infections, pregnancy or lactation excluded patients from enrollment. The chain has TRBV28 and TRBJ2-7; D remains unclear. The sequencing input was peripheral blood. This sequence originates from an adult man with Graves' ophthalmopathy. CDR3: CASSSSVKQYF. In DNA, the CDR3 is TGTGCCAGCAGTTCTTCAGTCAAGCAGTACTTC. Full variable domain (missing parts from reference TRBV28 and TRBJ2-7): DVKVTQSSRYLVKRTGEKVFLECVQDMDHENMFWYRQDPGLGLRLIYFSYDVKMKEKGDIPEGYSVSREKKERFSLILESASTNQTSMYLCASSSSVKQYFGPGTRLTVT.